The 29 T cell receptor beta chains listed next were all sequenced from one sample in a study of T-cell reconstitution after alpha-beta-depleted transplantation in children. Unique molecular identifiers were used in preparing the TCRbeta library. One entry per CDR3 protein results from TCRdb running MiXCR on the PCR reads. The data hold around 600,000 distinct CDR3 sequences, with more than 9% observed a single time. The material sequenced was PBMCs from the stem cell graft donor, taken from the stem cell graft. The receptors were gathered from a human donor who donated a stem cell graft to a child with acute myeloid leukemia.

The chain combines TRBV6-2 or TRBV6-3 with TRBJ2-7, with TRBD1 as a possible D gene (5 bases). The CDR3 spans 14 residues. Germline assignment: CDR1 MNHEY and CDR2 SVGEGT. V lost 8 bases to trimming and J lost 2 bases, with 16 bases between them. The CDR3 nucleotides read TGTGCCAGCGCATTCCAGGGTCGCACCTACGAGCAGTACTTC. Protein product: CASAFQGRTYEQYF.

This clonotype appeared many times. V gene TRBV29-1 combines with J gene TRBJ2-5; 9 nucleotides match TRBD1. The V segment lost 2 bases and the J segment 3 bases; nucleotides outside the gene matches: 7. Germline-derived CDR1 and CDR2 are SQVTM and ANQGSEA. The CDR3 extends over 15 amino acids. DNA of the CDR3: TGCAGCGTTGAATTCCTCGGACAGGGGAAAGAGACCCAGTACTTC. Translation gives CSVEFLGQGKETQYF.

This clonotype was recorded a few times. Here the CDR3 reads CATSRATGTSGRRTDTQYF. The CDR3 coding sequence is TGTGCCACCAGCAGGGCAACCGGGACTAGCGGGAGAAGGACAGATACGCAGTATTTT. The chain is built from TRBV15 and TRBJ2-3; 14 bases map to TRBD2. V was clipped by 3 bases and J by 3 bases; unmatched bases: 11. CDR1 and CDR2 from the germline V gene are LNHNV and YYDKDF (reference sequence). The CDR3 length is 19 residues.

This clonotype was counted between two and nine times. The chain joins TRBV29-1 to TRBJ1-1; TRBD1 is a possible D gene (5 bases). Trimming took 1 base from V and 4 from J, leaving 7 bases between them. Germline assignment: CDR1 SQVTM and CDR2 ANQGSEA. The CDR3 loop spans 12 amino acids. The CDR3 loop is CSVEAGGTEAFF. The CDR3 DNA reads TGCAGCGTTGAAGCGGGGGGCACTGAAGCTTTCTTT.

V is TRBV30 and J is TRBJ1-5; TRBD1 agrees at 7 bases. The CDR3 runs 13 residues. Trimming at V came to 1 base and at J to 7 bases, leaving 4 bases not matched to a gene. Germline V gives CDR1 GTSNPN, CDR2 SVGIG (reference sequence). The CDR3 DNA follows: TGTGCCTGGAGTGAGGGGGCTGGCCAGCCCCAGCATTTT. Its translation: CAWSEGAGQPQHF.

The chain uses TRBV9 and TRBJ2-2; TRBD2 aligns across 12 bases. The CDR3 contains 17 residues. The V segment lost 4 bases and the J segment 5 bases; nucleotides outside the gene matches: 9. Per the germline V gene, CDR1 is SGDLS and CDR2 is YYNGEE. The CDR3 region has the DNA TGTGCCAGCAGCCTCCTAGCGGGAGGGCCCGGGACCGGGGAGCTGTTTTTT. It codes for CASSLLAGGPGTGELFF.

The rearrangement joins TRBV9 to TRBJ2-2; D is ambiguous. The CDR3 totals 13 residues. Trimming removed 3 bases from V and 6 bases from J, with 9 bases in between. Germline CDR1 and CDR2: SGDLS and YYNGEE. DNA for the CDR3: TGTGCCAGCAGCGCCGTAGGGTCCGGGGAGCTGTTTTTT. Translated, it gives CASSAVGSGELFF.

The chain has TRBV29-1 and TRBJ2-3; 7 nucleotides agree with TRBD2. The CDR3 runs 15 residues. J lost 3 bases, V lost 7 bases, and 13 bases had no gene match. Germline values: CDR1 SQVTM, CDR2 ANQGSEA. The DNA of the CDR3 is TGCAGCGCCGACGGGACTACCGAAACAACAGATACGCAGTATTTT. As protein: CSADGTTETTDTQYF.

This clonotype has more than one count but fewer than ten. This sequence joins TRBV18 and TRBJ2-3; 9 bases line up with TRBD1. Germline V gene sequence: CDR1 KGHSH, CDR2 LQKENI. V dropped 10 bases and J dropped 9; count of bases not matched to a gene: 8. This CDR3 has 12 amino acids. The CDR3 is CATAWDRDTQYF. The DNA for the CDR3 is TGTGCCACGGCCTGGGACAGGGACACGCAGTATTTT.

The rearrangement joins TRBV10-3 to TRBJ2-5, with D hard to call. CDR1 and CDR2 from the germline V gene are ENHRY and SYGVKD. The CDR3 length is 13 residues. Trimming took 11 bases from V and 4 from J, leaving 17 bases between them. The CDR3 here is CAARAPIRETQYF. Written as DNA, the CDR3 is TGTGCCGCCAGAGCCCCAATTCGAGAGACCCAGTACTTC.

This sequence joins TRBV15 and TRBJ2-2; no firm D call. The CDR3 sequence is 13 residues long. The germline V gene encodes CDR1 LNHNV and CDR2 YYDKDF (reference sequence). Trimming removed 6 bases from V and 4 bases from J, with 9 bases in between. Here the CDR3 DNA reads TGTGCCACCAGTACGCTGCTCACCGGGGAGCTGTTTTTT. Translation gives CATSTLLTGELFF.

This clonotype has at least ten counts. The rearrangement uses TRBV20-1 and TRBJ2-1; tentatively, D is TRBD1 or TRBD2 (5 bases each). Germline V CDR1 and CDR2: DFQATT, SNEGSKA (reference sequence). V was pared by 4 bases and J by 7 bases, with 20 bases between. The length of the CDR3 is 15 residues. The CDR3 DNA is TGCAGTGCTACTCATGGGGTAATTGGGGGAAATGAGCAGTTCTTC. This gives the protein CSATHGVIGGNEQFF.

In regard to this clonotype: This may arise from a read error, as a much more abundant clone is one base away. The chain employs TRBV27 and TRBJ1-5; the D gene is possibly TRBD1 (5 bases). CDR3 length equals 13 residues. CDR1 and CDR2 from the germline V gene are MNHEY and SMNVEV (reference sequence). Here the CDR3 reads CASSGASNQPRHF. CDR3 DNA sequence: TGTGCCAGCAGTGGGGCCTCCAATCAGCCCCGGCATTTT.

The chain uses TRBV20-1 and TRBJ2-3, with 7 bases identical to TRBD2. CDR1 is DFQATT and CDR2 is SNEGSKA in the germline V gene (reference sequence). The junction had 19 bases not matched to a gene; V was cut back by 4 bases and J by 0 bases. This CDR3 is 19 amino acids long. Here the CDR3 reads CSATPIGAGDRLSTDTQYF. The CDR3 DNA sequence: TGCAGTGCTACCCCTATCGGGGCGGGAGACCGACTAAGCACAGATACGCAGTATTTT.

In this sample, this clonotype turned up a few times. V gene TRBV25-1 combines with J gene TRBJ2-7; no firm D call. This CDR3 has 10 residues. V lost 3 bases, J lost 9 bases, and 6 bases lay in between. CDR1 MGHDK and CDR2 SYGVNS come from the germline V gene. The CDR3 nucleotides are TGTGCCAGCAGTGAGTTAAGGCAGTACTTC. Protein: CASSELRQYF.

The chain combines TRBV7-3 with TRBJ1-1, with D uncertain. The V end was cut by 4 bases, the J end by 2 bases, with 8 bases between. Germline lookup yields CDR1 SGHTA and CDR2 FQGTGA. This CDR3 has 13 residues. CDR3 in amino acids: CASSSRANTEAFF. DNA of the CDR3: TGTGCCAGCAGCTCAAGGGCCAACACTGAAGCTTTCTTT.

This clonotype was seen a handful of times. Sequence at one end of the junction differs from germline and may be a read error. The V and J genes are TRBV6-2 or TRBV6-3 and TRBJ2-1; 11 bases map to TRBD2. Germline V CDR1 and CDR2: MNHEY, SVGEGT. The length of the CDR3 is 14 residues. As DNA, the CDR3 is TGTGCCAGCCACCCGGCTAGCGGGAGGAATGGGCAGTTCTTC. This encodes CASHPASGRNGQFF.

V and J are TRBV7-3 and TRBJ1-1, with D unclear. The CDR3 is 10 amino acids. Trimming took 9 bases from V and 4 from J, leaving 6 bases between them. CDR1 is SGHTA and CDR2 is FQGTGA in the germline V gene. CDR3 loop: CARGSTEAFF. CDR3 bases: TGTGCCAGGGGGTCCACTGAAGCTTTCTTT.

The chain employs TRBV5-1 and TRBJ2-7; the match to TRBD1 covers 7 bases. This CDR3 has 15 amino acids. CDR1 and CDR2 (germline): SGHRS, YFSETQ. J was trimmed by 4 bases and V by 0 bases; bases with no gene match: 7. The CDR3 is CASSLGSQGVYEQYF. The CDR3 region has the DNA TGCGCCAGCAGCTTGGGATCCCAGGGGGTATACGAGCAGTACTTC.

There are a few counts of this clonotype. An end of the junction does not agree with germline; a read error may underlie this. The chain is built from TRBV24-1 and TRBJ2-1; TRBD2 matches at 14 bases. The germline gives CDR1 KGHDR, CDR2 SFDVKD. The CDR3 is 17 amino acids. CDR3 in amino acids: CATSDGLAGGKYNEHFF. The CDR3 DNA sequence: TGTGCCACCAGTGATGGACTAGCGGGAGGAAAATACAATGAGCATTTCTTC.

This clonotype showed up many times. The chain joins TRBV28 to TRBJ1-1; D perhaps matches TRBD1 (5 bases). CDR1 is MDHEN and CDR2 is SYDVKM in the germline V gene. The CDR3 has 11 residues. V was clipped by 7 bases and J by 10 bases, with 13 bases between them. CDR3: CASNRGVGAFF. The CDR3 DNA reads TGTGCCAGCAATAGGGGAGTTGGAGCTTTCTTT.

This clonotype has more than one count but fewer than ten. This chain links TRBV24-1 with TRBJ2-7, with D perhaps matching TRBD1 (5 bases). Trimming removed 6 bases from V and 2 bases from J, with 16 bases in between. CDR3 length equals 15 residues. Germline loops: CDR1 KGHDR, CDR2 SFDVKD. The CDR3 loop is CATSPRAGNTYEQYF. The DNA of the CDR3 is TGTGCCACCAGTCCCCGGGCAGGGAATACCTACGAGCAGTACTTC.

This clonotype has a handful of counts. The V and J genes are TRBV5-1 and TRBJ2-3; 8 bases agree with TRBD2. V dropped 3 bases and J dropped 0; count of bases not matched to a gene: 3. Germline-derived CDR1 and CDR2 are SGHRS and YFSETQ. The CDR3 is made up of 15 amino acids. This chain's CDR3 is CASSSGGASTDTQYF. CDR3 nucleotide sequence: TGCGCCAGCAGCTCCGGGGGGGCTAGCACAGATACGCAGTATTTT.

The rearrangement links TRBV27 to TRBJ1-2; 10 nucleotides align to TRBD1. Germline loops: CDR1 MNHEY, CDR2 SMNVEV (reference sequence). Trimming at V came to 10 bases and at J to 6 bases, leaving 11 bases not matched to a gene. The CDR3 contains 14 residues. The CDR3 coding sequence is TGTGCCACCGGGGACAGGGGAGCTTCCGATGGCTACACCTTC. It translates to CATGDRGASDGYTF.

This clonotype was detected ten times or more. This rearrangement joins TRBV20-1 to TRBJ2-4; TRBD2 might be the D (5 bases). The CDR3 is 14 residues long. V lost 5 bases to trimming and J lost 6 bases, with 17 bases between them. The germline gives CDR1 DFQATT, CDR2 SNEGSKA (reference sequence). Here the CDR3 reads CSAPRTGYLNIQYF. The CDR3 DNA is TGCAGTGCTCCTCGGACTGGATACTTAAACATTCAGTACTTC.

This clonotype was seen more than once but under ten times. V and J are TRBV15 and TRBJ1-2; 10 bases agree with TRBD1. V gave up 0 bases and J gave up 5 bases; unmatched junction bases: 9. CDR3 size: 17 residues. Germline loops: CDR1 LNHNV, CDR2 YYDKDF (reference sequence). This CDR3 reads CATSRDLRDRGGYGYTF. The CDR3 region has the DNA TGTGCCACCAGCAGAGATTTACGGGACAGGGGTGGGTATGGCTACACCTTC.

This clonotype was counted many times. V is TRBV7-6 and J is TRBJ2-2; a possible D gene is TRBD1 (6 bases). Germline V lookup: CDR1 SGHVS, CDR2 FNYEAQ. Trimming shortened V by 2 bases and J by 4 bases, and 20 bases separated the two germline ends. The CDR3 extends over 18 amino acids. The CDR3 is CASSLQSGQRRLTGELFF. The CDR3 nucleotides read TGTGCCAGCAGCTTACAATCTGGACAGAGGAGACTCACCGGGGAGCTGTTTTTT. The whole variable domain, remainder taken from reference TRBV7-6 and TRBJ2-2, is GAGVSQSPRYKVTKRGQDVALRCDPISGHVSLYWYRQALGQGPEFLTYFNYEAQQDKSGLPNDRFSAERPEGSISTLTIQRTEQRDSAMYRCASSLQSGQRRLTGELFFGEGSRLTVL.

This clonotype turned up a few times. The chain carries TRBV6-2 or TRBV6-3 and TRBJ2-7; D is unresolved. The CDR3 consists of 13 residues. The ends were cut back, 6 bases at V and 2 bases at J, with 11 bases in the middle. Germline CDR1 reads MNHEY; CDR2 reads SVGEGT. The CDR3 region has the DNA TGTGCCAGCAGGGGCGTCCTGGCCTACGAGCAGTACTTC. This gives the protein CASRGVLAYEQYF.

CDR3 DNA: TGTGCCACCAGTGATCACACCTTCGGGGCCGGTGAGCAGTTCTTC. Its protein product is CATSDHTFGAGEQFF. This rearrangement joins TRBV24-1 to TRBJ2-1, with D perhaps assigned TRBD1 or TRBD2 (5 bases each). Trimming removed 3 bases at V and 9 bases at J, with 17 bases between. The V gene's germline CDR1 is KGHDR and CDR2 SFDVKD. CDR3 length equals 15 residues.